One and the same sample provided the 25 T cell receptor beta chains below, sequenced in a study of T-cell memory formation after mild COVID-19. TCRdb re-called the 5' RACE reads through MiXCR, storing one row per CDR3 protein. The sample records about 360,000 distinct CDR3 sequences, about an eighth being singletons. Sequencing was performed on PBMCs or a T cell subset sorted from them (not recorded which). The receptors come from a man in his late teens or twenties who had mild COVID-19 (a few samples of this study predate the infection). Cell type and time point are not known.

The chain employs TRBV4-1 and TRBJ1-1, with a weak D call TRBD1 (5 bases). The CDR3 is made up of 13 amino acids. Germline V gene data show CDR1 as MGHRA and CDR2 as YSYEKL. V shed 3 bases and J shed 4 bases, with 9 bases lying between them. The CDR3 DNA follows: TGCGCCAGCAGCCATACAGGTAGCACTGAAGCTTTCTTT. Protein sequence: CASSHTGSTEAFF.

The rearrangement links TRBV6-2 or TRBV6-3 to TRBJ1-5; 9 nucleotides line up with TRBD1. CDR3 length: 14 residues. The ends lost 6 bases at V and 7 bases at J; junction bases unmatched: 7. Germline V CDR1 and CDR2: MNHEY, SVGEGT. This CDR3 is CASRPDRGEQPQHF. For the CDR3, the DNA is TGTGCCAGCAGGCCGGACAGGGGCGAGCAGCCCCAGCATTTT.

This clonotype was found many times. The chain links TRBV5-1 to TRBJ2-3; D may be TRBD2 (7 bases). Trimming took 7 bases from V and 3 from J, leaving 24 bases between them. Germline V CDR1 and CDR2: SGHRS, YFSETQ. This CDR3 has 17 amino acids. CDR3: CASGNVEDGGLTDTQYF. For the CDR3, the DNA is TGCGCCAGCGGGAATGTCGAGGACGGGGGGCTTACAGATACGCAGTATTTT.

The chain employs TRBV27 and TRBJ2-1; TRBD2 agrees at 15 bases. The CDR3 is 15 residues long. V lost 5 bases to trimming and J lost 9 bases; unmatched junction nucleotides: 5. Germline values: CDR1 MNHEY, CDR2 SMNVEV (reference sequence). The CDR3 DNA is TGTGCCAGCAGTCCCGGACTAGCGGGGGGGCTTGAGCAGTTCTTC. Residues: CASSPGLAGGLEQFF.

V is TRBV7-3 and J is TRBJ2-1; 8 bases map to TRBD1. Trimming at V came to 5 bases and at J to 2 bases, leaving 8 bases not matched to a gene. This CDR3 has 16 amino acids. CDR1 is SGHTA and CDR2 is FQGTGA in the germline V gene. The CDR3 DNA sequence: TGTGCCAGCAGCCCCCAGGGGGCAGTGACCTACAATGAGCAGTTCTTC. This codes for CASSPQGAVTYNEQFF. Combining the CDR3 with reference TRBV7-3 and TRBJ2-1 gives the whole variable domain GAGVSQTPSNKVTEKGKYVELRCDPISGHTALYWYRQSLGQGPEFLIYFQGTGAADDSGLPNDRFFAVRPEGSVSTLKIQRTERGDSAVYLCASSPQGAVTYNEQFFGPGTRLTVL.

This clonotype came up many times. The chain employs TRBV24-1 and TRBJ2-2; weak D call: TRBD2 (5 bases). The CDR3 is 14 residues long. In germline, CDR1 is KGHDR, CDR2 SFDVKD. Trimming shortened V by 4 bases and J by 4 bases, and 9 bases separated the two germline ends. CDR3 region: CATSEHEGTGELFF. The CDR3 nucleotides read TGTGCCACCAGTGAGCATGAGGGCACCGGGGAGCTGTTTTTT.

The chain links TRBV7-9 to TRBJ2-3, with 8 bases matching TRBD1. Germline lookup yields CDR1 SEHNR and CDR2 FQNEAQ (reference sequence). V lost 5 bases to trimming and J lost 1 base; unmatched junction nucleotides: 2. The CDR3 extends over 14 amino acids. In DNA, the CDR3 is TGTGCCAGCAGCACAGGGGGTCGCACAGATACGCAGTATTTT. Amino acid sequence: CASSTGGRTDTQYF. The full variable domain, completed using reference TRBV7-9 and TRBJ2-3, is DTGVSQNPRHKITKRGQNVTFRCDPISEHNRLYWYRQTLGQGPEFLTYFQNEAQLEKSRLLSDRFSAERPKGSFSTLEIQRTEQGDSAMYLCASSTGGRTDTQYFGPGTRLTVL.

This clonotype was detected only a few times. The chain combines TRBV5-4 with TRBJ2-3; 10 bases are a match to TRBD2. Germline V gene lookup returns CDR1 SGHNT and CDR2 YYREEE (reference sequence). V shed 4 bases and J 5 bases; nucleotides not matched to a gene: 7. This CDR3 spans 15 amino acids. CDR3 coding DNA: TGTGCCAGCAGCCAGAGCGGGGGGGCCGGAGATACGCAGTATTTT. Protein product: CASSQSGGAGDTQYF. The full variable domain, rest sourced from reference TRBV5-4 and TRBJ2-3, is ETGVTQSPTHLIKTRGQQVTLRCSSQSGHNTVSWYQQALGQGPQFIFQYYREEENGRGNFPPRFSGLQFPNYSSELNVNALELDDSALYLCASSQSGGAGDTQYFGPGTRLTVL.

The V gene is TRBV5-5, the J gene TRBJ2-2; 11 bases line up with TRBD2. Losses at the gene ends were 4 bases for V and 1 base for J; bases not matched to a gene: 9. The germline CDR1 and CDR2 sequences are SGHKS and YYEKEE (reference sequence). The CDR3 covers 18 residues. The CDR3 region is CASSLRLAGLRNTGELFF. DNA of the CDR3: TGTGCCAGCAGCCTGCGACTAGCGGGGCTTCGGAACACCGGGGAGCTGTTTTTT.

This sequence joins TRBV19 and TRBJ2-3; the D is unclear. CDR3 length: 14 amino acids. The V end was cut by 8 bases, the J end by 1 base, with 13 bases between. Germline values: CDR1 LNHDA, CDR2 SQIVND (reference sequence). The CDR3 coding sequence is TGTGCCAGTCGAGACCGGTTAGGCACAGATACGCAGTATTTT. This encodes CASRDRLGTDTQYF.

V is TRBV7-2 and J is TRBJ1-1, with D unclear. This CDR3 is 18 amino acids long. V was trimmed by 2 bases and J by 1 base, leaving 20 bases between them. Germline V gives CDR1 SGHTA, CDR2 FQGNSA. The DNA for the CDR3 is TGTGCCAGCAGCTTACCGGTGAGAAGGGAAAGGAGGAACACTGAAGCTTTCTTT. Its protein is CASSLPVRRERRNTEAFF.

V and J are TRBV20-1 and TRBJ2-1, with D perhaps matching TRBD1 (8 bases). CDR1 and CDR2 (germline): DFQATT, SNEGSKA (reference sequence). Deletions cut 6 bases from V and 9 bases from J, with 12 bases between. This CDR3 is built from 11 residues. The CDR3: CSAHRGGEQFF. DNA for the CDR3: TGCAGTGCGCACAGGGGGGGTGAGCAGTTCTTC.

The chain uses TRBV5-1 and TRBJ1-1; D not certain. The ends were cut back, 4 bases at V and 0 bases at J, with 13 bases in the middle. The CDR3 totals 15 residues. Per germline, CDR1 SGHRS and CDR2 YFSETQ. DNA for the CDR3: TGCGCCAGCAGCCCGGACGGGGTTTTGAACACTGAAGCTTTCTTT. It is translated as CASSPDGVLNTEAFF.

This clonotype was detected many times. The chain has TRBV11-2 and TRBJ1-5, with 9 bases lining up with TRBD1. The CDR3 is made up of 17 amino acids. CDR1 and CDR2 (germline): SGHAT, FQNNGV. V shed 1 base and J 0 bases; nucleotides not matched to a gene: 4. The CDR3 DNA sequence: TGTGCCAGCAGCTTAGTGAACAGGGGGCTTAGCAATCAGCCCCAGCATTTT. It encodes CASSLVNRGLSNQPQHF.

The V and J genes are TRBV10-2 and TRBJ2-1; 7 positions agree with TRBD1. V was pared by 4 bases and J by 6 bases, with 6 bases of the junction left unmatched. Germline assignment: CDR1 WSHSY and CDR2 SAAADI. There are 14 residues in the CDR3. CDR3 sequence: CASSGQGVTNEQFF. CDR3 nucleotides: TGCGCCAGCAGTGGACAGGGAGTCACCAATGAGCAGTTCTTC.

This clonotype was seen only a few times. The CDR3 here is CASSGAGSQETQYF. Written as DNA, the CDR3 is TGTGCCAGCAGCGGGGCGGGGAGCCAAGAGACCCAGTACTTC. The genes are TRBV7-2 and TRBJ2-5, with D perhaps matching TRBD2 (6 bases). Germline CDR1 SGHTA, CDR2 FQGNSA. The CDR3 runs 14 residues. V was clipped by 5 bases and J by 1 base, with 11 bases between them. The complete variable domain, with remaining parts taken from reference TRBV7-2 and TRBJ2-5, reads GAGVSQSPSNKVTEKGKDVELRCDPISGHTALYWYRQSLGQGLEFLIYFQGNSAPDKSGLPSDRFSAERTGGSVSTLTIQRTQQEDSAVYLCASSGAGSQETQYFGPGTRLLVL.

This clonotype appeared a few times. The V gene is TRBV5-4, the J gene TRBJ1-1; the D is unclear. Trimming took 4 bases from V and 4 from J, leaving 8 bases between them. Germline values: CDR1 SGHNT, CDR2 YYREEE (reference sequence). This CDR3 has 12 amino acids. The CDR3 DNA sequence: TGTGCCAGCAGCGGTTTCGCCACTGAAGCTTTCTTT. It is translated as CASSGFATEAFF. Combining the CDR3 with reference TRBV5-4 and TRBJ1-1 gives the whole variable domain ETGVTQSPTHLIKTRGQQVTLRCSSQSGHNTVSWYQQALGQGPQFIFQYYREEENGRGNFPPRFSGLQFPNYSSELNVNALELDDSALYLCASSGFATEAFFGQGTRLTVV.

This clonotype appeared a few times. The rearrangement links TRBV7-7 to TRBJ1-1; D remains unclear. The CDR3 extends over 13 amino acids. Trimming stripped 6 bases from V and 1 base from J, with 9 bases between. Germline V gives CDR1 SSHAT, CDR2 FNYEAQ (reference sequence). CDR3 coding DNA: TGTGCCAGCAGTTCGCTCAGGAACACTGAAGCTTTCTTT. It specifies CASSSLRNTEAFF. The whole variable domain, filled in from reference TRBV7-7 and TRBJ1-1, reads GAGVSQSPRYKVTKRGQDVTLRCDPISSHATLYWYQQALGQGPEFLTYFNYEAQPDKSGLPSDRFSAERPEGSISTLTIQRTEQRDSAMYRCASSSLRNTEAFFGQGTRLTVV.

This chain connects TRBV29-1 to TRBJ2-5; no definite D call. CDR3 length: 10 amino acids. V was shortened by 3 bases and J by 8 bases, with 7 bases between the two germline ends. Germline V gene data show CDR1 as SQVTM and CDR2 as ANQGSEA. Written as DNA, the CDR3 is TGCAGCGTTGATATTGAAACCCAGTACTTC. Translation gives CSVDIETQYF.

The chain employs TRBV6-5 and TRBJ2-3; 7 bases are shared with TRBD2. This CDR3 region has 15 residues. V shed 5 bases and J 5 bases; nucleotides not matched to a gene: 10. Per the germline V gene, CDR1 is MNHEY and CDR2 is SVGAGI. CDR3 residues: CASSPLAFGGDTQYF. The CDR3 DNA sequence: TGTGCCAGCAGTCCACTAGCGTTCGGCGGAGATACGCAGTATTTT.

This chain links TRBV6-1 with TRBJ2-3; 9 nucleotides match TRBD2. Germline trimming cut 1 base from V and 1 base from J; bases unmatched to any gene: 3. Germline CDR1 reads MNHNS; CDR2 reads SASEGT. This CDR3 is 16 amino acids long. This CDR3 reads CASSEVLAGGTDTQYF. Here the CDR3 DNA reads TGTGCCAGCAGTGAAGTTTTAGCGGGGGGCACAGATACGCAGTATTTT.

This clonotype has more than one count but fewer than ten. V and J are TRBV7-2 and TRBJ1-6; D not resolved. CDR1 is SGHTA, CDR2 FQGNSA, per germline. This CDR3 is built from 17 residues. With 4 bases removed from V and 0 bases from J, the gap between germline ends came to 13 bases. The CDR3 DNA reads as TGTGCCAGCAGCTCCCCTCCGCAGAGCTCCTATAATTCACCCCTCCACTTT. Its protein product is CASSSPPQSSYNSPLHF. Full variable domain (outside the CDR3, taken from reference TRBV7-2 and TRBJ1-6): GAGVSQSPSNKVTEKGKDVELRCDPISGHTALYWYRQSLGQGLEFLIYFQGNSAPDKSGLPSDRFSAERTGGSVSTLTIQRTQQEDSAVYLCASSSPPQSSYNSPLHFGNGTRLTVT.

This clonotype was observed a few times. This rearrangement joins TRBV3-1 to TRBJ2-5; 8 bases fit TRBD2. The CDR3 extends over 14 amino acids. CDR1 LGHDT and CDR2 YNNKEL come from the germline V gene (reference sequence). The J segment lost 4 bases and the V segment lost 3 bases, leaving 4 bases of the junction unmatched. The DNA for the CDR3 is TGTGCCAGCAGCCATAGCGGGGCAGGAGAGACCCAGTACTTC. Its translation: CASSHSGAGETQYF.

This clonotype was seen repeatedly, ten times or more. The CDR3: CASSRPPGEAFF. In nucleotides, the CDR3 is TGTGCCAGCAGTCGGCCCCCCGGGGAAGCTTTCTTT. The gene calls are TRBV12-3 or TRBV12-4 and TRBJ1-1; the D is unclear. The V and J ends lost 5 bases and 8 bases respectively, with 12 bases between them. CDR3 size: 12 residues.

The chain carries TRBV5-5 and TRBJ1-1, with a weak D call TRBD1 (5 bases). V shed 6 bases and J shed 5 bases, with 14 bases lying between them. Germline values: CDR1 SGHKS, CDR2 YYEKEE (reference sequence). The CDR3 runs to 13 residues. The CDR3: CASNVGPTTEAFF. The CDR3 DNA reads TGTGCCAGCAATGTGGGGCCGACGACTGAAGCTTTCTTT.